The next 14 T cell receptor beta chains were all read from a single sample in a study of T cell repertoires in cytomegalovirus infection. From the reads, TCRdb called clonotypes with MiXCR, one entry per CDR3 protein. Among about 740,000 distinct CDR3 sequences, roughly 36% were seen once, and the ten largest hold under 3%. Specimen: PBMCs. These receptors came from a human donor in good health (CMV status not recorded). Some clones in this sample may be carry-over from other donors' samples.

This clonotype was seen a handful of times. The V and J genes are TRBV28 and TRBJ2-4; D ambiguous. The germline CDR1 and CDR2 sequences are MDHEN and SYDVKM. The CDR3 consists of 12 residues. V lost 7 bases and J 6 bases, leaving 10 bases between the germline ends. CDR3 coding DNA: TGTGCCAGCAAAACGGGTGGAAACATTCAGTACTTC. It translates to CASKTGGNIQYF.

This clonotype turned up a few times. V usage is TRBV5-4 and J usage is TRBJ2-5, with D tentatively TRBD1 (6 bases). The ends were cut back, 4 bases at V and 5 bases at J, with 18 bases in the middle. The CDR3 sequence is 15 residues long. Germline V gene data show CDR1 as SGHNT and CDR2 as YYREEE (reference sequence). The CDR3 DNA reads as TGTGCCAGCAGCATCGTTTACAGGGACACGGAGACCCAGTACTTC. Translating gives CASSIVYRDTETQYF.

This clonotype was observed many times. The chain joins TRBV6-2 or TRBV6-3 to TRBJ1-2; D is unclear. The length of the CDR3 is 16 residues. The germline V gene encodes CDR1 MNHEY and CDR2 SVGEGT. Between the trimmed V and J ends, which lost 0 bases and 3 bases, there was a span of 14 bases. CDR3 nucleotides: TGTGCCAGCAGTTACTCGGTGTATACGGGAGACTATGGCTACACCTTC. It translates to CASSYSVYTGDYGYTF.

This clonotype turned up a few times. The genes are TRBV28 and TRBJ1-4, with D uncertain. The V and J ends lost 5 bases and 8 bases respectively, with 15 bases between them. CDR3 size: 14 residues. Per germline, CDR1 MDHEN and CDR2 SYDVKM. The CDR3 reads CASSRRWLQEKLFF. The CDR3 DNA reads TGTGCCAGCAGTCGGAGGTGGTTGCAGGAAAAACTGTTTTTT.

V is TRBV5-1 and J is TRBJ2-5, with TRBD2 as a possible D gene (5 bases). Germline CDR1 SGHRS, CDR2 YFSETQ. Trimming cost V 2 bases and J 4 bases, with 9 bases left between them. The CDR3 runs 13 residues. The CDR3 DNA follows: TGCGCCAGCAGCTTTTCTAGCAGAGAGACCCAGTACTTC. As protein: CASSFSSRETQYF.

Notes on this clonotype: Since a much larger clone is just one base distant, this may be a read error. The missing conserved phenylalanine or tryptophan at the end of this CDR3 makes a read error likely. This rearrangement joins TRBV7-6 to TRBJ1-1; D is unclear. V shed 1 base and J shed 1 base, with 7 bases lying between them. This CDR3 comprises 14 residues. Germline V CDR1 and CDR2: SGHVS, FNYEAQ. CDR3 DNA: TGTGCCAGCAGCTTAGAGGGTTGGAACACTGAAGCTTTCTGT. The encoded protein is CASSLEGWNTEAFC.

This clonotype was seen a handful of times. The chain couples TRBV12-3 or TRBV12-4 to TRBJ1-3; the match to TRBD1 covers 9 bases. Trimming at V came to 6 bases and at J to 2 bases, leaving 8 bases not matched to a gene. This CDR3 has 16 residues. For the CDR3, the DNA is TGTGCCAGCAGAAAGGACAGGGGAATAGCTGGAAACACCATATATTTT. Residues: CASRKDRGIAGNTIYF.

This clonotype was detected only once. The chain couples TRBV24-1 to TRBJ2-2; 8 bases are a match to TRBD1. Germline CDR1 and CDR2: KGHDR and SFDVKD. V lost 3 bases to trimming and J lost 4 bases; unmatched junction nucleotides: 6. This CDR3 is built from 16 residues. In nucleotides, the CDR3 is TGTGCCACCAGTGATGCGACAGGGGCTGGCACCGGGGAGCTGTTTTTT. Its translation is CATSDATGAGTGELFF.

This clonotype was seen only a few times. The chain employs TRBV6-1 and TRBJ2-7; 11 bases map to TRBD2. Germline CDR1 MNHNS, CDR2 SASEGT. V lost 5 bases, J lost 0 bases, and 9 bases stayed unmatched. The CDR3 extends over 17 amino acids. The CDR3 nucleotides are TGTGCCAGCAGTCAATATTCGACTAGCGGGGACTCCTACGAGCAGTACTTC. Amino acids: CASSQYSTSGDSYEQYF.

The rearrangement uses TRBV28 and TRBJ1-1; D gene uncertain. V was pared by 6 bases and J by 5 bases, with 7 bases between. From germline, CDR1 is MDHEN and CDR2 SYDVKM. The CDR3 consists of 11 residues. The DNA of the CDR3 is TGTGCCAGCAGACCCAGGACTGAAGCTTTCTTT. Translation: CASRPRTEAFF.

The CDR3 bases are TGTGCCAGCAGCCCGAGTGCCGGGAAGAACACTGAAGCTTTCTTT. Its translation is CASSPSAGKNTEAFF. This sequence joins TRBV7-3 and TRBJ1-1; D is ambiguous. Germline CDR1 and CDR2: SGHTA and FQGTGA. The CDR3 covers 15 residues. V was trimmed by 5 bases and J by 1 base, leaving 14 bases between them.

This chain uses TRBV7-2 with TRBJ1-6, with a tentative D call TRBD1 (5 bases). Looked up from germline, CDR1 is SGHTA and CDR2 is FQGNSA. This CDR3 comprises 17 residues. The ends were cut back, 5 bases at V and 9 bases at J, with 23 bases in the middle. CDR3 coding DNA: TGTGCCAGCAGCCCCGTCCCCCAGGGACGTAGTGGTTCACCCCTCCACTTT. Its translation is CASSPVPQGRSGSPLHF.

Comments on this clonotype: The germline gene is not matched at one end of the junction; a read error may be the cause. The CDR3 DNA reads TGCAGTGCTAGACTCCCGACTAGCGGGGTTGTCTCCTATAATGAGCAGTTCTTC. As protein: CSARLPTSGVVSYNEQFF. The rearrangement joins TRBV20-1 to TRBJ2-1, with 11 bases identical to TRBD2. Germline V gene data show CDR1 as DFQATT and CDR2 as SNEGSKA (reference sequence). The CDR3 sequence is 18 residues long.

The rearrangement uses TRBV4-2 and TRBJ2-1, with TRBD2 identical over 11 bases. Unmatched junction bases numbered 7, after V lost 8 bases and J lost 7 bases. Per the germline V gene, CDR1 is LGHNA and CDR2 is YNFKEQ. The CDR3 runs 14 residues. The DNA of the CDR3 is TGTGCCAGCGGAACCGGGACTAGCGGAAATGAGCAGTTCTTC. Amino acids: CASGTGTSGNEQFF.